This passage covers 21 T cell receptor beta chains from one sample sequenced in a study of CD8 T cells in ankylosing spondylitis. Findings and limits, study-wide: Fewer than ten highly homologous variants made up a TCR beta motif, and this motif appeared characteristic of ankylosing spondylitis blood.

TCRdb called the 5' RACE reads again in MiXCR, with one record for every CDR3 protein. Among a few hundred thousand distinct CDR3 sequences listed, 8% were seen once. These receptors lack a known antigen. What was sequenced was blood, either unsorted or a sorted T cell fraction (not recorded which). All receptors derive from a male donor with ankylosing spondylitis.

This clonotype was observed many times. V usage is TRBV29-1 and J usage is TRBJ1-2; D not resolved. Deletions cut 3 bases from V and 1 base from J, with 6 bases between. CDR3 length equals 12 residues. Germline CDR1 is SQVTM and CDR2 is ANQGSEA. CDR3: CSVDSLNYGYTF. Written as DNA, the CDR3 is TGCAGCGTTGACTCTCTTAACTATGGCTACACCTTC.

A few counts support this clonotype. The chain recombines TRBV10-3 with TRBJ1-1; no reliable D call. Germline V CDR1 and CDR2: ENHRY, SYGVKD. With 8 bases removed from V and 7 bases from J, the gap between germline ends came to 8 bases. The CDR3 runs to 10 residues. The CDR3, as DNA: TGTGCCATCGGGGAGATTGAAGCTTTCTTT. Protein: CAIGEIEAFF.

The rearrangement joins TRBV9 to TRBJ2-7, with D possibly matching TRBD2 (6 bases). CDR3 length equals 15 residues. In germline, CDR1 is SGDLS, CDR2 YYNGEE. Trimming cost V 2 bases and J 6 bases, with 18 bases left between them. Here the CDR3 reads CASSVSGSMSGEQYF. CDR3 nucleotide sequence: TGTGCCAGCAGCGTCTCCGGGAGTATGTCTGGCGAGCAGTACTTC.

The V call is TRBV20-1, the J call TRBJ2-1; the match to TRBD2 covers 12 bases. Trimming at V came to 1 base and at J to 4 bases, leaving 2 bases not matched to a gene. The CDR3 totals 15 residues. Germline assignment: CDR1 DFQATT and CDR2 SNEGSKA (reference sequence). The CDR3: CSARGLAGEYNEQFF. The CDR3 bases are TGCAGTGCTAGAGGACTAGCGGGAGAGTACAATGAGCAGTTCTTC.

The CDR3 sequence is CASRLDSMRKLFF. CDR3 sequence (DNA): TGTGCCAGCAGACTGGACAGCATGAGGAAACTGTTTTTT. This chain links TRBV2 with TRBJ1-4, with a tentative D call TRBD1 (6 bases). Germline CDR1 SNHLY, CDR2 FYNNEI. The germline V and J ends were trimmed by 6 bases and 11 bases, with 16 bases remaining between them. CDR3 length: 13 residues.

The table lists this clonotype with a count of one. The V and J genes are TRBV6-1 and TRBJ2-3; 7 bases map to TRBD2. The CDR3 consists of 15 residues. Germline V lookup: CDR1 MNHNS, CDR2 SASEGT. The trim removed 8 bases at V and 0 bases at J, leaving 8 bases unmatched. CDR3: CASSTFSGSTDTQYF. The CDR3 DNA reads as TGTGCCAGCTCCACATTTAGCGGGAGCACAGATACGCAGTATTTT.

The DNA for the CDR3 is TGTGCCAGCAGCTTAGGATTTCGACAGGGGGCCTACACCTTC. Its translation: CASSLGFRQGAYTF. The rearrangement links TRBV7-9 to TRBJ1-2; 10 nucleotides agree with TRBD1. With 1 base clipped from V and 10 bases from J, the junction kept 6 bases outside the gene matches. Germline V CDR1 and CDR2: SEHNR, FQNEAQ (reference sequence). CDR3 size: 14 residues.

V usage is TRBV27 and J usage is TRBJ2-7; possibly TRBD1 or TRBD2 for D (5 bases each). Germline V CDR1 and CDR2: MNHEY, SMNVEV (reference sequence). The length of the CDR3 is 14 residues. V lost 5 bases to trimming and J lost 4 bases, with 15 bases between them. The CDR3 spells CASSPRGSGYEQYF. The CDR3 DNA reads as TGTGCCAGCAGTCCCCGGGGCTCCGGTTACGAGCAGTACTTC.

This clonotype was picked up many times. The V gene is TRBV12-3 or TRBV12-4, the J gene TRBJ1-5; no clear D gene. With 6 bases removed from V and 2 bases from J, the gap between germline ends came to 8 bases. The CDR3 extends over 13 amino acids. Here the CDR3 DNA reads TGTGCCAGCAGAACTTGGGGCAATCAGCCCCAGCATTTT. Its protein is CASRTWGNQPQHF.

This clonotype occurred a few times. The chain links TRBV27 to TRBJ2-7; 10 bases are shared with TRBD1. In germline, CDR1 is MNHEY, CDR2 SMNVEV (reference sequence). Unmatched junction bases numbered 5, after V lost 9 bases and J lost 6 bases. This CDR3 region has 12 residues. The CDR3 coding sequence is TGTGCCAGTTTCGGGACAGGGGTCGAGCAGTACTTC. Residues: CASFGTGVEQYF.

This clonotype was detected once. A much larger clone is a single base away; this may be a read error. This chain joins TRBV7-8 and TRBJ2-2; D unclear. Trimming took off 2 bases at V and 2 bases at J, with 6 bases between the two ends. This CDR3 spans 14 amino acids. The V gene's germline CDR1 is SGHVS and CDR2 FQNEAQ. CDR3 residues: CASSLNTNTGELFF. CDR3 DNA: TGTGCCAGCAGCTTAAACACCAACACCGGGGAGCTGTTTTTT.

This clonotype has a handful of counts. The chain employs TRBV5-1 and TRBJ2-7; 9 positions match TRBD1. V lost 4 bases to trimming and J lost 5 bases; unmatched junction nucleotides: 7. Germline V lookup: CDR1 SGHRS, CDR2 YFSETQ. CDR3 size: 14 residues. The CDR3 protein is CASSNNRDRDEQYF. DNA of the CDR3: TGCGCCAGCAGCAATAACCGGGACAGGGACGAGCAGTACTTC.

V and J are TRBV7-9 and TRBJ1-1; TRBD1 is a possible D gene (5 bases). The CDR3 covers 15 residues. Germline V gives CDR1 SEHNR, CDR2 FQNEAQ (reference sequence). V lost 5 bases and J lost 2, with 15 bases in between. The CDR3 region is CASSPRQGSNTEAFF. The CDR3 DNA reads TGTGCCAGCAGCCCCCGGCAGGGATCTAACACTGAAGCTTTCTTT.

This clonotype was counted ten times or more. The CDR3 DNA sequence: TGTGCCAGCAGTGAACACGGAGCGCTAGCGGTGCAGTTCTTC. This gives the protein CASSEHGALAVQFF. The chain uses TRBV2 and TRBJ2-1; 7 nucleotides agree with TRBD2. V gave up 2 bases and J gave up 12 bases; unmatched junction bases: 10. Germline CDR1 is SNHLY and CDR2 is FYNNEI. The length of the CDR3 is 14 residues.

Many counts were recorded for this clonotype. The chain carries TRBV7-2 and TRBJ2-3; 7 nucleotides agree with TRBD2. The CDR3 runs to 15 residues. The V gene end was trimmed by 4 bases and the J gene end by 2 bases; junction bases not matched to a gene: 6. Germline values: CDR1 SGHTA, CDR2 FQGNSA. CDR3 sequence reads: CASSWSGTDTDTQYF. As DNA, the CDR3 is TGTGCCAGCAGCTGGAGCGGGACCGACACAGATACGCAGTATTTT.

The V call is TRBV5-1, the J call TRBJ2-2, with D perhaps matching TRBD1 (6 bases). Trimming removed 5 bases from V and 6 bases from J, with 20 bases in between. The CDR3 sequence is 16 residues long. CDR1 SGHRS and CDR2 YFSETQ come from the germline V gene. In DNA, the CDR3 is TGCGCCAGCAGGTCTGACAGGACCCTGGGCGCCGGGGAGCTGTTTTTT. Translated, it gives CASRSDRTLGAGELFF.

CDR3 in DNA: TGTGCCAGCAGCCAAGTGGGACTAGCTTCGGATACGCAGTATTTT. This gives the protein CASSQVGLASDTQYF. This chain uses TRBV14 with TRBJ2-3; 9 nucleotides agree with TRBD2. Per the germline V gene, CDR1 is SGHDN and CDR2 is FVKESK. This CDR3 is built from 15 residues. Losses at the gene ends were 1 base for V and 6 bases for J; bases not matched to a gene: 5.

This clonotype showed up just a few times. CDR3: CASSYSTVIGNQPQHF. CDR3 coding DNA: TGTGCCAGCAGTTACTCGACTGTGATAGGCAATCAGCCCCAGCATTTT. The chain is built from TRBV6-5 and TRBJ1-5; D unresolved. The V and J ends lost 0 bases and 2 bases respectively, with 11 bases between them. Germline V gene data show CDR1 as MNHEY and CDR2 as SVGAGI. The CDR3 extends over 16 amino acids.

This clonotype has ten or more counts. The CDR3: CSVEDRKETETQYF. Here the CDR3 DNA reads TGCAGCGTTGAAGATCGGAAGGAGACTGAGACCCAGTACTTC. This chain uses TRBV29-1 with TRBJ2-5; D ambiguous. The germline V gene has CDR1 SQVTM and CDR2 ANQGSEA. Trimming cost V 0 bases and J 5 bases, with 13 bases left between them. This CDR3 is built from 14 residues.

Ten or more counts support this clonotype. J is TRBJ1-6 and V is TRBV12-3 or TRBV12-4, with 7 bases aligning to TRBD1. With 8 bases clipped from V and 5 bases from J, the junction kept 6 bases outside the gene matches. The CDR3 contains 14 residues. The CDR3 DNA sequence: TGTGCCAGCGGGGCTACAGGGGATAATTCACCCCTCCACTTT. It specifies CASGATGDNSPLHF.

At least ten counts were recorded for this clonotype. The J gene is TRBJ1-5, the V gene TRBV7-9; no clear D. Germline CDR1 and CDR2: SEHNR and FQNEAQ (reference sequence). CDR3 size: 13 residues. Trimming took off 3 bases at V and 0 bases at J, with 3 bases between the two ends. CDR3 nucleotides: TGTGCCAGCAGCTTTTCTAGCAATCAGCCCCAGCATTTT. As protein: CASSFSSNQPQHF.